These 3 T cell receptor beta chains came from one sample sequenced in a study of blood T cells in healthy people across ages. A second PCR, run for 7 to 11 cycles, used a sample-barcoded 5' primer plus a J-beta primer mix. TCRdb fed the 5' RACE reads into MiXCR, producing one record per CDR3 protein. The table shows about 830,000 distinct CDR3 sequences, with 62% occurring only once. The sequencing input was blood. The source of these receptors is a man aged 30 to 39 in good health.

This clonotype was detected only once. A much larger clonotype is one base distant, so this may be a read error. The DNA of the CDR3 is TGTGCCAGCAGCCAAGTGGCGGGGTGGCATACGCAGTATTTT. As protein: CASSQVAGWHTQYF. The chain is built from TRBV3-1 and TRBJ2-3, with TRBD2 as a possible D gene (6 bases). Trimming pared 1 base from V and 7 bases from J, leaving 12 bases between. Germline CDR1 LGHDT, CDR2 YNNKEL (reference sequence). CDR3 length: 14 residues.

This chain links TRBV9 with TRBJ2-7, with 7 positions matching TRBD1. The CDR3 spans 15 residues. CDR1 is SGDLS, CDR2 YYNGEE, per germline. Losses at the gene ends were 3 bases for V and 3 bases for J; bases not matched to a gene: 9. CDR3 DNA: TGTGCCAGCAGCGGCCGACAGGGCGCCATCTACGAGCAGTACTTC. Translation gives CASSGRQGAIYEQYF.

The chain uses TRBV2 and TRBJ1-2, with D possibly matching TRBD1 (5 bases). Germline lookup yields CDR1 SNHLY and CDR2 FYNNEI. The germline V and J ends were trimmed by 3 bases and 7 bases, with 15 bases remaining between them. The CDR3 has 14 residues. CDR3 sequence (DNA): TGTGCCAGCAGTGAGTTAGGAATAGACAGTGGCTACACCTTC. It encodes CASSELGIDSGYTF.